This TCR beta chain was found in a study of T-cell reconstitution after alpha-beta-depleted transplantation in children. The authors prepared the TCRbeta library with unique molecular identifiers. TCRdb re-called the PCR reads through MiXCR, storing one row per CDR3 protein. The data show around 530,000 distinct CDR3 sequences, over 25% seen once. The CDR3 has 16 residues. The germline gives CDR1 MNHEY, CDR2 SVGAGI. V shed 4 bases and J 7 bases; nucleotides not matched to a gene: 9. The sample was PBMCs from the stem cell graft donor, taken from the stem cell graft. The clonotype was recovered from a human donor who donated a stem cell graft to a child with aplastic anemia. The V gene is TRBV6-5, the J gene TRBJ2-1, with TRBD2 matching 11 bases. The CDR3 loop reads CASSLAGGPRENEQFF. DNA of the CDR3: TGTGCCAGCAGTTTAGCGGGAGGGCCTAGGGAGAATGAGCAGTTCTTC.